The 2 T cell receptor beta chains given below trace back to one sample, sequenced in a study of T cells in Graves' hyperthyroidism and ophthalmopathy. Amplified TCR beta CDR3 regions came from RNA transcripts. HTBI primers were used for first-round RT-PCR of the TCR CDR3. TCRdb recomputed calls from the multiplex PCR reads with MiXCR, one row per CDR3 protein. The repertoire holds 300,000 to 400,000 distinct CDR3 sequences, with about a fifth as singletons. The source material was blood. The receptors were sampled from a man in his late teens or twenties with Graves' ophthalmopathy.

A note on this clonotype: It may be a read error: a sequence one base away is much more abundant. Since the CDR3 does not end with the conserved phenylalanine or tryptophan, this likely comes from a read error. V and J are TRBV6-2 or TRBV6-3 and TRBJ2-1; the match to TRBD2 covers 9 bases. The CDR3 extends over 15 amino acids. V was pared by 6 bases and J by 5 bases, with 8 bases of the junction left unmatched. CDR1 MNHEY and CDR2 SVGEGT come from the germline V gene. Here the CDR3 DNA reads TGTGCCAGCAGATTAGCGGGGGCCCTCAACAATGAGCAGTTCCTC. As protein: CASRLAGALNNEQFL.

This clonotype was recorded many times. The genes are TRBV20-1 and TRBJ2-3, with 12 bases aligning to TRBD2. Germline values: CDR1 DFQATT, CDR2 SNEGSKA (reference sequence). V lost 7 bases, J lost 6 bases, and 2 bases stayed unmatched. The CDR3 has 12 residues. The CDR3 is CSGLAGVDTQYF. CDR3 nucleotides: TGCAGTGGACTAGCGGGGGTCGATACGCAGTATTTT.